A single sample gave rise to the 5 T cell receptor beta chains below, sequenced in a study of Ad26.COV2.S vaccination and SARS-CoV-2 variants. Data came from immunoSEQ multiplex PCR; TCRdb stores just in-frame clones and leaves some out. Seen here are fewer than 400,000 clones, approximately 90% observed once, and the top ten hold 1.5% to 2%. Treatment reported: around 19 received Ad26.COV2.S at low or high dose, single or two shots; several received placebo; per-sample allocation not given. Material that was analyzed had been drawn on day 63 after the first vaccine or placebo injection. The sequences come from peripheral blood, collected in a trial of Ad26.COV2.S vaccine versus placebo. These TCRs come from a person between 18 and 60 years old who received the Ad26.COV2.S COVID-19 vaccine or a placebo.

The chain has TRBV19 and TRBJ1-1; D unresolved. V lost 3 bases and J 5 bases, leaving 16 bases between the germline ends. The CDR3 has 15 residues. Germline values: CDR1 LNHDA, CDR2 SQIVND (reference sequence). In nucleotides, the CDR3 is TGTGCCAGTAGTATCGGGCTCAACCCGGCGACTGAAGCTTTCTTT. Translated, it gives CASSIGLNPATEAFF.

The table lists this clone with a count of one. The chain carries TRBV29-1 and TRBJ2-7; 9 bases are shared with TRBD2. The CDR3 extends over 16 amino acids. The V segment lost 3 bases and the J segment 2 bases; nucleotides outside the gene matches: 11. Germline CDR1 is SQVTM and CDR2 is ANQGSEA. The DNA of the CDR3 is TGCAGCGTTGACCGGGCAGAGCGGGAGGTAACCTACGAGCAGTACTTC. Its protein product is CSVDRAEREVTYEQYF.

The rearrangement uses TRBV6-2 or TRBV6-3 and TRBJ1-6; D ambiguous. Per germline, CDR1 MNHEY and CDR2 SVGEGT. This CDR3 has 14 amino acids. The ends were cut back, 4 bases at V and 7 bases at J, with 11 bases in the middle. This CDR3 is CASSSRPVNSPLHF. CDR3 DNA: TGTGCCAGCAGTTCCCGACCAGTCAATTCACCCCTCCACTTT.

The rearrangement uses TRBV5-1 and TRBJ1-4; 9 bases match TRBD1. With V trimmed by 4 bases and J by 4 bases, 5 bases remained unmatched. Germline values: CDR1 SGHRS, CDR2 YFSETQ. The CDR3 contains 15 residues. The chain's CDR3 is CASSDGQGRNEKLFF. The CDR3 coding sequence is TGCGCCAGCAGCGACGGACAGGGGCGTAATGAAAAACTGTTTTTT.

J is TRBJ2-7 and V is TRBV24-1; a weak D match, TRBD1 (6 bases). The CDR3 has 13 residues. Between the trimmed V and J ends, which lost 4 bases and 12 bases, there was a span of 18 bases. Germline V gene sequence: CDR1 KGHDR, CDR2 SFDVKD. The CDR3 DNA sequence: TGTGCCACCAGTGACCGCGATGGACAGCCGCTGTACTTC. This encodes CATSDRDGQPLYF.